These 31 T cell receptor beta chains originate from one sample sequenced in a study of shared clonotypes between healthy human individuals. Positive CCR7 selection of CD45RO-negative cells yielded the naive CD8 cells, and terminally differentiated effector memory CD45RA+ cells were excluded. Measured with immunoSEQ multiplex PCR; TCRdb has only the in-frame clones, and not every one. The sample has more than 600,000 clones; about 90% are singletons. Sequenced material: naive CD8+ T cells sorted from blood. The source of these receptors is a man aged 25 to 40 in good health.

The V gene is TRBV2, the J gene TRBJ1-1; D is uncertain. Germline V gene sequence: CDR1 SNHLY, CDR2 FYNNEI. The CDR3 has 13 amino acids. With 3 bases removed from V and 3 bases from J, the gap between germline ends came to 8 bases. The CDR3 DNA follows: TGTGCCAGCAGTGACAGTTCATACACTGAAGCTTTCTTT. Translated, it gives CASSDSSYTEAFF.

The rearrangement joins TRBV28 to TRBJ2-7, with a weak D call TRBD2 (5 bases). The CDR3 extends over 14 amino acids. From germline, CDR1 is MDHEN and CDR2 SYDVKM. The V gene lost 2 bases and the J gene lost 9 bases, with 17 bases spanning the gap. In DNA form, the CDR3 reads TGTGCCAGCAGTTTACGCGGGTTCGAACGAGGGCAGTACTTC. Its translation: CASSLRGFERGQYF.

This clone has only one observation. The genes are TRBV29-1 and TRBJ2-7; possible D gene TRBD1, 7 bases. The CDR3 is 13 residues long. CDR1 SQVTM and CDR2 ANQGSEA come from the germline V gene. V lost 3 bases and J 1 base, leaving 10 bases between the germline ends. The CDR3 DNA reads TGCAGCGTTGACCAGGGGGGATCCTACGAGCAGTACTTC. Protein product: CSVDQGGSYEQYF.

The chain is built from TRBV10-3 and TRBJ2-7; D gene ambiguous. The CDR3 consists of 11 residues. V lost 3 bases, J lost 7 bases, and 7 bases lay in between. CDR1 and CDR2 from the germline V gene are ENHRY and SYGVKD. CDR3 coding DNA: TGTGCCATCAGTGAACCCCCTGAGCAGTACTTC. It codes for CAISEPPEQYF.

V is TRBV4-1 and J is TRBJ2-1, with D unresolved. Trimming took 0 bases from V and 8 from J, leaving 11 bases between them. The germline V gene encodes CDR1 MGHRA and CDR2 YSYEKL. CDR3 size: 14 residues. The CDR3 DNA sequence: TGCGCCAGCAGCCAAGAGGTCGTCGGCCATGAGCAGTTCTTC. Translating it yields CASSQEVVGHEQFF.

This clone was recorded only once. The genes are TRBV27 and TRBJ2-7; TRBD2 aligns across 13 bases. The V gene's germline CDR1 is MNHEY and CDR2 SMNVEV (reference sequence). Trimming cost V 1 base and J 2 bases; bases outside gene matches: 11. This CDR3 is 19 amino acids long. The CDR3 nucleotides read TGTGCCAGCAGTTTATGGATCCCCGGGACTAGCGGGGTTACCTACGAGCAGTACTTC. Amino acids: CASSLWIPGTSGVTYEQYF.

The CDR3: CASSELDSQPQHF. Here the CDR3 DNA reads TGTGCCAGCAGTGAACTGGACAGTCAGCCCCAGCATTTT. The chain combines TRBV25-1 with TRBJ1-5; TRBD1 might be the D (6 bases). The V gene's germline CDR1 is MGHDK and CDR2 SYGVNS. This CDR3 has 13 residues. V was clipped by 2 bases and J by 6 bases, with 8 bases between them. Using reference TRBV25-1 and TRBJ1-5 for the parts outside the CDR3, the full variable domain is EADIYQTPRYLVIGTGKKITLECSQTMGHDKMYWYQQDPGMELHLIHYSYGVNSTEKGDLSSESTVSRIRTEHFPLTLESARPSHTSQYLCASSELDSQPQHFGDGTRLSIL.

V is TRBV27 and J is TRBJ2-2, with unresolved D. V was clipped by 7 bases and J by 0 bases, with 3 bases between them. The CDR3 is 12 residues long. Germline V gene sequence: CDR1 MNHEY, CDR2 SMNVEV (reference sequence). The CDR3 region has the DNA TGTGCCAGCACTTCGAACACCGGGGAGCTGTTTTTT. Protein: CASTSNTGELFF.

The chain joins TRBV27 to TRBJ1-2, with TRBD1 as a possible D gene (5 bases). Germline values: CDR1 MNHEY, CDR2 SMNVEV (reference sequence). The CDR3 consists of 14 residues. With 4 bases removed from V and 8 bases from J, the gap between germline ends came to 17 bases. CDR3 in DNA: TGTGCCAGCAGTTCCTTAGGGGCCACGAGGGGCTACACCTTC. Its protein product is CASSSLGATRGYTF.

The chain is built from TRBV7-8 and TRBJ2-1, with no clear D. V was shortened by 8 bases and J by 0 bases, with 14 bases between the two germline ends. The CDR3 is 15 amino acids. Germline V gene sequence: CDR1 SGHVS, CDR2 FQNEAQ. The DNA for the CDR3 is TGTGCCAGCGGACCGGGCCCGAGCTCCTACAATGAGCAGTTCTTC. This gives the protein CASGPGPSSYNEQFF.

This clone was recorded a few times. V usage is TRBV6-5 and J usage is TRBJ1-3; D perhaps matches TRBD1 (5 bases). The CDR3 runs 12 residues. The V end lost 6 bases, the J end lost 8 bases, and 11 bases lay between the germline ends. Germline V gene sequence: CDR1 MNHEY, CDR2 SVGAGI. This CDR3 reads CASRPGPHTIYF. The CDR3 DNA reads as TGTGCCAGCAGACCGGGACCGCACACCATATATTTT.

The CDR3 protein is CASSVAAQNEQFF. Here the CDR3 DNA reads TGTGCCAGCAGTGTAGCGGCCCAGAATGAGCAGTTCTTC. The chain joins TRBV27 to TRBJ2-1, with a tentative D call TRBD2 (6 bases). Trimming left V 5 bases short and J 7 bases short, with 12 bases between. Germline CDR1 is MNHEY and CDR2 is SMNVEV (reference sequence). The CDR3 totals 13 residues.

V and J are TRBV15 and TRBJ2-1; the match to TRBD2 covers 13 bases. The CDR3 runs 15 residues. The V and J ends lost 5 bases and 6 bases, in that order; junction bases with no gene match: 4. Germline assignment: CDR1 LNHNV and CDR2 YYDKDF (reference sequence). CDR3 nucleotides: TGTGCCACCAGCCCTCGGACTAGCGGGGGCAATGAGCAGTTCTTC. Translating it yields CATSPRTSGGNEQFF. The full variable domain, completed using reference TRBV15 and TRBJ2-1, is DAMVIQNPRYQVTQFGKPVTLSCSQTLNHNVMYWYQQKSSQAPKLLFHYYDKDFNNEADTPDNFQSRRPNTSFCFLDIRSPGLGDTAMYLCATSPRTSGGNEQFFGPGTRLTVL.

The chain is built from TRBV18 and TRBJ2-1; 8 bases line up with TRBD2. Germline values: CDR1 KGHSH, CDR2 LQKENI. V shed 3 bases and J 4 bases; nucleotides not matched to a gene: 8. The CDR3 sequence is 16 residues long. The CDR3: CASSPGAGGLYNEQFF. CDR3 nucleotides: TGTGCCAGCTCACCGGGGGCGGGAGGCCTTTACAATGAGCAGTTCTTC.

CDR3 DNA sequence: TGCGCCAGCAGCCAAGACCCCACGCTGGATGGCCTCGATACGCAGTATTTT. Encoded protein: CASSQDPTLDGLDTQYF. The chain is built from TRBV4-3 and TRBJ2-3; no clear D. Per germline, CDR1 LGHNA and CDR2 YSLEER. The V end was cut by 0 bases, the J end by 6 bases, with 19 bases between. The CDR3 extends over 17 amino acids.

The chain recombines TRBV2 with TRBJ2-5; TRBD2 matches 10 bases. Trimming took 9 bases from V and 5 from J; bases not matched to a gene: 9. Germline values: CDR1 SNHLY, CDR2 FYNNEI. CDR3 length: 14 residues. Here the CDR3 DNA reads TGTGCCAGAGGGGGAAGCGGGAGGGTGGAGACCCAGTACTTC. Translating gives CARGGSGRVETQYF.

The gene calls are TRBV7-9 and TRBJ2-1; 9 positions agree with TRBD2. After removal of 2 bases from V and 3 bases from J, the junction contained 8 bases not matched to a gene. Germline loops: CDR1 SEHNR, CDR2 FQNEAQ (reference sequence). The CDR3 runs to 17 residues. CDR3 sequence reads: CASSLFKTSGYYNEQFF. The CDR3 nucleotides are TGTGCCAGCAGCTTATTCAAGACTAGCGGTTACTACAATGAGCAGTTCTTC. The full variable domain, with the rest looked up from reference TRBV7-9 and TRBJ2-1, is DTGVSQNPRHKITKRGQNVTFRCDPISEHNRLYWYRQTLGQGPEFLTYFQNEAQLEKSRLLSDRFSAERPKGSFSTLEIQRTEQGDSAMYLCASSLFKTSGYYNEQFFGPGTRLTVL.

This rearrangement joins TRBV7-3 to TRBJ2-3; D might be TRBD2 (5 bases). The CDR3 is 15 amino acids. The germline CDR1 and CDR2 sequences are SGHTA and FQGTGA. Trimming took off 3 bases at V and 2 bases at J, with 12 bases between the two ends. CDR3 sequence reads: CASSLGSGVTDTQYF. As DNA, the CDR3 is TGTGCCAGCAGCTTGGGGAGTGGCGTCACAGATACGCAGTATTTT.

This clone was detected once. The V call is TRBV28, the J call TRBJ2-7; D possibly corresponds to TRBD1 (5 bases). CDR3 size: 14 residues. Looked up from germline, CDR1 is MDHEN and CDR2 is SYDVKM. Deletions cut 5 bases from V and 0 bases from J, with 11 bases between. CDR3 in amino acids: CASSRRESSYEQYF. DNA for the CDR3: TGTGCCAGCAGTCGCAGGGAATCCTCCTACGAGCAGTACTTC.

The chain employs TRBV7-6 and TRBJ2-7; the match to TRBD2 covers 9 bases. V shed 2 bases, J shed 0 bases, and the junction held 11 bases outside the gene matches. The CDR3 contains 18 residues. The germline CDR1 and CDR2 sequences are SGHVS and FNYEAQ. The CDR3 DNA sequence: TGTGCCAGCAGCTTATTCGCCGGGACTAGCACGAGCTCCTACGAGCAGTACTTC. It translates to CASSLFAGTSTSSYEQYF.

The rearrangement uses TRBV7-8 and TRBJ2-7; D is ambiguous. Looked up from germline, CDR1 is SGHVS and CDR2 is FQNEAQ. V lost 1 base and J 5 bases, leaving 9 bases between the germline ends. CDR3 length: 13 amino acids. This chain's CDR3 is CASSLESPNEQYF. The CDR3 DNA reads as TGTGCCAGCAGCTTAGAATCCCCAAACGAGCAGTACTTC.

V is TRBV4-1 and J is TRBJ2-7, with D possibly being TRBD2 (5 bases). Looked up from germline, CDR1 is MGHRA and CDR2 is YSYEKL. This CDR3 comprises 12 residues. V was pared by 5 bases and J by 3 bases, with 8 bases between. The CDR3 DNA follows: TGCGCCAGCAGCGGGAGTGGCTACGAGCAGTACTTC. Encoded protein: CASSGSGYEQYF.

This CDR3 is CAIREDRYQETQYF. CDR3 coding DNA: TGTGCCATCAGAGAAGACAGGTACCAAGAGACCCAGTACTTC. The chain is built from TRBV10-3 and TRBJ2-5; possible D gene TRBD1, 6 bases. V lost 6 bases, J lost 0 bases, and 11 bases lay in between. Germline loops: CDR1 ENHRY, CDR2 SYGVKD. The CDR3 totals 14 residues.

This clone was recorded only once. The chain recombines TRBV28 with TRBJ2-3, with D maybe TRBD1 (6 bases). Germline assignment: CDR1 MDHEN and CDR2 SYDVKM. V was shortened by 7 bases and J by 11 bases, with 22 bases between the two germline ends. This CDR3 comprises 14 residues. CDR3 loop: CASTPTAGAGVQYF. The CDR3 coding sequence is TGTGCCAGCACCCCCACGGCAGGGGCTGGGGTGCAGTATTTT.

The CDR3 sequence is CASSSAISSNYGYTF. The CDR3 DNA follows: TGTGCCAGCAGCTCCGCGATATCGTCTAACTATGGCTACACCTTC. The chain employs TRBV13 and TRBJ1-2; no definite D call. V was cut by 4 bases and J by 0 bases, with 12 bases left in between. Germline V gene data show CDR1 as PRHDT and CDR2 as FYEKMQ (reference sequence). The CDR3 is 15 residues long.

This chain joins TRBV7-8 and TRBJ2-6; D call uncertain. The CDR3 runs to 15 residues. Germline-derived CDR1 and CDR2 are SGHVS and FQNEAQ. Trimming left V 11 bases short and J 0 bases short, with 14 bases between. This CDR3 reads CAGEIRSSGANVLTF. As DNA, the CDR3 is TGTGCCGGCGAAATTAGATCCTCTGGGGCCAACGTCCTGACTTTC.

The chain links TRBV5-6 to TRBJ2-2; D is unresolved. Germline V lookup: CDR1 SGHDT, CDR2 YYEEEE. V dropped 0 bases and J dropped 0 bases, with 9 bases sitting between them. There are 16 residues in the CDR3. The chain's CDR3 is CASSLVSFANTGELFF. CDR3 DNA: TGTGCCAGCAGCTTGGTGAGTTTCGCGAACACCGGGGAGCTGTTTTTT.

This clone has a count of ten or more. The CDR3 is CASSSGTSPGEQFF. Here the CDR3 DNA reads TGTGCCAGCAGCTCCGGGACTAGCCCGGGGGAGCAGTTCTTC. The chain has TRBV6-4 and TRBJ2-1, with 9 bases lining up with TRBD2. The CDR3 contains 14 residues. CDR1 and CDR2 (germline): MRHNA, SNTAGT. The J segment lost 10 bases and the V segment lost 6 bases, leaving 10 bases of the junction unmatched.

The chain links TRBV19 to TRBJ2-7, with 9 bases aligning to TRBD2. Trimming at V came to 5 bases and at J to 2 bases, leaving 4 bases not matched to a gene. This CDR3 region has 14 residues. In germline, CDR1 is LNHDA, CDR2 SQIVND (reference sequence). The CDR3 DNA follows: TGTGCCAGTAGTTGGGCGGGAGGGACCTACGAGCAGTACTTC. Amino acids: CASSWAGGTYEQYF. The full variable domain, completed using reference TRBV19 and TRBJ2-7, is DGGITQSPKYLFRKEGQNVTLSCEQNLNHDAMYWYRQDPGQGLRLIYYSQIVNDFQKGDIAEGYSVSREKKESFPLTVTSAQKNPTAFYLCASSWAGGTYEQYFGPGTRLTVT.

The chain uses TRBV5-1 and TRBJ2-7; TRBD1 agrees at 11 bases. V shed 7 bases and J 3 bases; nucleotides not matched to a gene: 9. CDR1 and CDR2 (germline): SGHRS, YFSETQ. The length of the CDR3 is 15 residues. The CDR3 bases are TGCGCCAGCGGCGAACCGGGACAGGGGGTCTACGAGCAGTACTTC. It encodes CASGEPGQGVYEQYF.

The V and J genes are TRBV11-2 and TRBJ1-3; the D gene is possibly TRBD1 (6 bases). With 8 bases removed from V and 3 bases from J, the gap between germline ends came to 11 bases. The CDR3 has 13 residues. Germline-derived CDR1 and CDR2 are SGHAT and FQNNGV. The CDR3 loop reads CASGQGYGNTIYF. CDR3 nucleotides: TGTGCCAGCGGGCAGGGGTATGGAAACACCATATATTTT.